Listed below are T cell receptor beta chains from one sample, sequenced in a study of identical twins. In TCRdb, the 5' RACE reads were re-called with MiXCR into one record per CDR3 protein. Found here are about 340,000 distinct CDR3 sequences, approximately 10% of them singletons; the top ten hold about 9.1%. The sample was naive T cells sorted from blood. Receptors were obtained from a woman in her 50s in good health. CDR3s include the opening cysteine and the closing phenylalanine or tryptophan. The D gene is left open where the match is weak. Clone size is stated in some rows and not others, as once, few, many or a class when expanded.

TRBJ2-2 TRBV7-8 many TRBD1 CASSLAGDRGLATGELFF TGTGCCAGCAGCTTAGCGGGGGACAGGGGGCTCGCCACCGGGGAGCTGTTTTTT
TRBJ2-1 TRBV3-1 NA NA CASSQDPVAAGWNEQFF TGTGCCAGCAGCCAAGACCCGGTCGCGGCGGGGTGGAATGAGCAGTTCTTC
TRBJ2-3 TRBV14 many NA CASSQTGDTQYF TGTGCCAGCAGCCAGACAGGAGATACGCAGTATTTT
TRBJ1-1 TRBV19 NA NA CASSMMDRLEAFF TGTGCCAGTAGTATGATGGACAGACTTGAAGCTTTCTTT
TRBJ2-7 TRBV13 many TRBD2 CASSLSTSGMGLRDYDEQYF TGTGCCAGCAGCTTAAGTACGAGCGGTATGGGGCTAAGGGACTACGACGAGCAGTACTTC
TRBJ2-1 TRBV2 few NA CASSVGGLFNEQFF TGTGCCAGCAGTGTGGGGGGGCTCTTCAATGAGCAGTTCTTC
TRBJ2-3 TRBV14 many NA CASSQDRGTDTQYF TGTGCCAGCAGCCAAGACAGGGGCACAGATACGCAGTATTTT
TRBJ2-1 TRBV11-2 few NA CASKPPWLHNEQFF TGTGCCAGCAAACCGCCCTGGCTTCACAATGAGCAGTTCTTC
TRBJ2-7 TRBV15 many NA CATSGTWGYEQYF TGTGCCACCAGCGGGACGTGGGGGTACGAGCAGTACTTC
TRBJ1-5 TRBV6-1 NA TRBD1 CASNRQGSSNQPQHF TGTGCCAGCAACCGACAGGGTAGCAGCAATCAGCCCCAGCATTTT
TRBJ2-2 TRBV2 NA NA CASIKNARETGELFF TGTGCCAGCATCAAAAACGCCCGGGAAACCGGGGAGCTGTTTTTT
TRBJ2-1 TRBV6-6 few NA CASSYSTLRANEQFF TGTGCCAGCAGTTACTCGACCCTCCGGGCCAATGAGCAGTTCTTC
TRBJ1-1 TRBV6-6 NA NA CASSPGRGIENTEAFF TGTGCCAGCAGTCCCGGAAGGGGAATAGAGAACACTGAAGCTTTCTTT
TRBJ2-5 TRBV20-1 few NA CSARVAGPPSKYF TGCAGTGCTAGAGTTGCGGGCCCACCTTCCAAGTACTTC
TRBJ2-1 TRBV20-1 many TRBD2 CSASGTNNEQFF TGCAGTGCTAGCGGGACTAACAATGAGCAGTTCTTC
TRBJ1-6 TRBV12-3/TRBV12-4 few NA CASSLVGSNSPLHF TGTGCCAGCAGTTTAGTAGGCAGTAATTCACCCCTCCACTTT
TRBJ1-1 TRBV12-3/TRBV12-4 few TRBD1 CATRGQGGTEAFF TGTGCCACCCGGGGACAGGGGGGGACTGAAGCTTTCTTT
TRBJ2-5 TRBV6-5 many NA CATKRAFNWLREQETQYF TGTGCCACAAAAAGGGCCTTTAATTGGCTGAGGGAACAAGAGACCCAGTACTTC
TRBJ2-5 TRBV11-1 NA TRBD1 CASGGGTGIETQYF TGTGCCAGCGGAGGTGGGACAGGCATAGAGACCCAGTACTTC
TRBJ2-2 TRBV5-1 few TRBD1 CASSSGQGGSGELFF TGCGCCAGCAGCTCCGGACAGGGTGGTTCCGGGGAGCTGTTTTTT
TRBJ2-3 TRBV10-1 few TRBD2 CASSRTSGPSTDTQYF TGCGCCAGCAGTAGGACTAGCGGGCCTAGCACAGATACGCAGTATTTT
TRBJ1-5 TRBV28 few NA CASSWGSNQPQHF TGTGCCAGCAGTTGGGGTAGCAATCAGCCCCAGCATTTT
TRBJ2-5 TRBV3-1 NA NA CASSQLGSQETQYF TGTGCCAGCAGCCAGTTAGGGTCGCAAGAGACCCAGTACTTC
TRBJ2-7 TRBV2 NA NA CASSEVSRYEQYF TGTGCCAGCAGTGAAGTTAGCCGTTACGAGCAGTACTTC
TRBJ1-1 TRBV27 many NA CASSLKSGAEAFF TGTGCCAGCAGCCTAAAGTCTGGGGCTGAAGCTTTCTTT
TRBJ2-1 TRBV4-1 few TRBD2 CASSQDLRRLASPTRDNEQFF TGCGCCAGCAGCCAAGATCTGAGGAGACTAGCCTCTCCAACACGGGACAATGAGCAGTTCTTC
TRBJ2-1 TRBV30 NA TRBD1 CARSVPAGGYYNEQFF TGTGCCAGGAGTGTACCCGCAGGGGGCTACTACAATGAGCAGTTCTTC
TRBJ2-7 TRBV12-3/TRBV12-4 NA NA CASSFCGDLYFCEQYF TGTGCCAGCAGTTTTTGCGGGGACCTGTACTTTTGTGAGCAGTACTTC
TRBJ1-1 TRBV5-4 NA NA CASSLGGVKVNTEAFF TGTGCCAGCAGCTTGGGGGGCGTTAAGGTGAACACTGAAGCTTTCTTT
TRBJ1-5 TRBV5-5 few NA CASSPEQGYQPQHF TGTGCCAGCAGCCCGGAACAGGGCTATCAGCCCCAGCATTTT
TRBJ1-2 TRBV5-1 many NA CASSFQTSYGYTF TGCGCCAGCAGCTTCCAGACCTCTTATGGCTACACCTTC
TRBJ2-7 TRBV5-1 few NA CASSMVGGDLAYEQYF TGCGCCAGCAGTATGGTCGGTGGTGACCTGGCCTACGAGCAGTACTTC
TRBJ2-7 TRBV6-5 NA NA CASSYAELVPYEQYF TGTGCCAGCAGTTACGCTGAACTAGTTCCCTACGAGCAGTACTTC
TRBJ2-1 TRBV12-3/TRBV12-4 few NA CASSFKGEQFF TGTGCCAGCAGTTTTAAGGGTGAGCAGTTCTTC
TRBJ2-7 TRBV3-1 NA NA CASSQGGTLANEQYF TGTGCCAGCAGCCAAGGGGGAACGCTAGCGAACGAGCAGTACTTC
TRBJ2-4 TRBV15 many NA CATSYQGLPGNIQYF TGTGCCACCAGTTATCAAGGGCTCCCCGGAAACATTCAGTACTTC
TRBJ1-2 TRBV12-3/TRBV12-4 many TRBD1 CASTEEFGTGVPSYTF TGTGCCAGCACCGAGGAGTTTGGGACAGGGGTTCCCAGCTACACCTTC
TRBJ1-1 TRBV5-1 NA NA CASSSDGQGLTEAFF TGCGCCAGCAGCTCCGACGGTCAGGGGTTGACTGAAGCTTTCTTT
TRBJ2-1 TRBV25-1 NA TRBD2 CASTPSGSSYNEQFF TGTGCCAGCACCCCTAGCGGGAGCTCCTACAATGAGCAGTTCTTC
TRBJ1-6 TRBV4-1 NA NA CASSPQENSPLHF TGCGCCAGCAGCCCACAGGAAAATTCACCCCTCCACTTT
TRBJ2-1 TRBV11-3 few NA CASRDPGTPVYNEQFF TGTGCCAGCAGAGACCCCGGGACCCCTGTCTACAATGAGCAGTTCTTC
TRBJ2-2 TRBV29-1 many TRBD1 CSVRDSGTGELFF TGCAGCGTCAGGGACAGTGGCACCGGGGAGCTGTTTTTT
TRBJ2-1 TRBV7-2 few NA CASSQSTHWKFF TGTGCCAGCAGCCAATCCACCCATTGGAAGTTCTTC
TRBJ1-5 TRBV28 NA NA CASSLSGLDQPQHF TGTGCCAGCAGTTTATCAGGGTTAGATCAGCCCCAGCATTTT
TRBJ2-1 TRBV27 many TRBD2 CASTLQGLAYNEQFF TGTGCCAGCACTCTACAAGGACTAGCGTACAATGAGCAGTTCTTC
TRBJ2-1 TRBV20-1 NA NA CSARDTASSYNEQFF TGCAGTGCTAGAGATACGGCCAGCTCCTACAATGAGCAGTTCTTC
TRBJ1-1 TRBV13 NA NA CASSLVGTTLTEAFF TGTGCCAGCAGCTTAGTAGGGACAACCCTCACTGAAGCTTTCTTT
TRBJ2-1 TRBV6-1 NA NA CASSEFRSGSYNEQFF TGTGCCAGCAGTGAGTTCCGTAGCGGCTCCTACAATGAGCAGTTCTTC
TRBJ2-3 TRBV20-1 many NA CSAREPSSTDTQYF TGCAGTGCCAGAGAGCCATCAAGCACAGATACGCAGTATTTT
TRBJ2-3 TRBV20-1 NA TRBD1 CSARGTGLGTDTQYF TGCAGTGCTAGGGGGACAGGGTTGGGCACAGATACGCAGTATTTT
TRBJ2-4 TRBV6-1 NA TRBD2 CASSEVVAGGPGSIQYF TGTGCCAGCAGCGAGGTTGTAGCGGGAGGGCCGGGGAGCATTCAGTACTTC
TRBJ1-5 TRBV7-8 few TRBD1 CASSTIQGANQPQHF TGTGCCAGCAGCACTATTCAGGGGGCCAATCAGCCCCAGCATTTT
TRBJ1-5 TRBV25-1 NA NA CASSLFSESNQPQHF TGTGCCAGCAGCTTATTTAGCGAGAGCAATCAGCCCCAGCATTTT
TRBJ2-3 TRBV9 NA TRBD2 CASSRELAGVTDTQYF TGTGCCAGCAGCCGGGAACTAGCGGGAGTCACAGATACGCAGTATTTT
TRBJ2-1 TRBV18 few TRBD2 CASSPGTSGRVDEQFF TGTGCCAGCTCACCCGGGACTAGCGGGAGAGTCGATGAGCAGTTCTTC
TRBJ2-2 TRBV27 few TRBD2 CASSSQRASGMAGELFF TGTGCCAGCAGTTCCCAACGGGCTAGCGGGATGGCCGGGGAGCTGTTTTTT
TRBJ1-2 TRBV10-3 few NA CAISEDSNYGYTF TGTGCCATCAGTGAAGACTCTAACTATGGCTACACCTTC